This T cell receptor (beta chain) is from a study of blood T cell repertoires in COVID-19. The CDR3 loop spans 15 amino acids. Trimming shortened V by 3 bases and J by 8 bases, and 18 bases separated the two germline ends. Germline V gene lookup returns CDR1 SGDLS and CDR2 YYNGEE. Enrolled through a virtual design, the participants were between 18 and 89 years of age and came from about two dozen US areas. Cohorts were determined from participant-reported clinical history. Cohort 3 donors counted as recovered after two negative PCRs, clearance, or resolved symptoms. This clone came up once. Original processing methods: Cell counts per sample came from amplifying reference gene primers. Method: immunoSEQ multiplex PCR; TCRdb's copy keeps in-frame clones and lacks some. V and J calls and clone size are those listed in that table; D and trimming were worked out from the DNA. This table has over 250,000 clones, 80% to 90% appearing once.

The rearrangement joins TRBV9 to TRBJ1-3; TRBD1 might be the D (6 bases). The sample was PBMCs or T cells enriched from blood (not recorded which). This TCR came from a woman between 18 and 30 years old who had recovered from COVID-19. CDR3 sequence: CASSATGFSADTIYF. DNA for the CDR3: TGTGCCAGCAGCGCGACAGGCTTCTCTGCAGACACCATATATTTT.